This T cell receptor (beta chain) derives from a study of cytomegalovirus exposure and HLA in healthy donors. With 60 Vbeta and 13 Jbeta primers, the PCR was carried out. The table came from immunoSEQ multiplex PCR; TCRdb's copy has only in-frame clones and leaves some out. The table lists about 140,000 clones, over 60% of them singletons, with approximately 2% in the top ten. Germline CDR1 MNHNS, CDR2 SASEGT. Trimming removed 7 bases at V and 8 bases at J, with 17 bases between. The CDR3 is made up of 13 amino acids. Details on this clone: No antigen is known for it.

Points from the study as a whole: HLA-A and HLA-B allele assignments for most subjects were reportedly predicted accurately using TCR beta sequences. Upon later analysis, TCR association rates were observed to vary by HLA locus, being highest for DRB1 and lowest for HLA-C.

Sequencing was carried out using PBMCs. The rearrangement joins TRBV6-1 to TRBJ1-2; D gene uncertain. This sequence originates from a man aged 25 to 40 in good health and CMV-seronegative. The CDR3 loop reads CASKFTLGGGYTF. For the CDR3, the DNA is TGTGCCAGCAAATTTACGCTAGGAGGGGGCTACACCTTC.